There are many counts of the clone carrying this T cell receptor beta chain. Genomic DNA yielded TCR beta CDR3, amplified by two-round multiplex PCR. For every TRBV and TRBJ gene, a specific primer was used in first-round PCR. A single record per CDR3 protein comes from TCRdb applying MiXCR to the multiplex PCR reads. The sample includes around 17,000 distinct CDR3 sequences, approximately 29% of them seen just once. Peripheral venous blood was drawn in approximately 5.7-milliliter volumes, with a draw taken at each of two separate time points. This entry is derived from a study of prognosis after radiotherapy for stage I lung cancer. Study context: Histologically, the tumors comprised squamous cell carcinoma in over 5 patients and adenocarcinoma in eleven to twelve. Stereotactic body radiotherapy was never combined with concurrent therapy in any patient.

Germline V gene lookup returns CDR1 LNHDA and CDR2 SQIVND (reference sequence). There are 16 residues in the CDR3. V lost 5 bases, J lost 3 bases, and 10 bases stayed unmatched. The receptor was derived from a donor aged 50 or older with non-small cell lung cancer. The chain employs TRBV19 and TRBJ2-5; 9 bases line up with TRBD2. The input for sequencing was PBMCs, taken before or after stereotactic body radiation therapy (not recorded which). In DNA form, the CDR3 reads TGTGCCAGTAGTTCATACGAGACTAGCGGTAAAGAGACCCAGTACTTC. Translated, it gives CASSSYETSGKETQYF.